This TCR beta chain was obtained from a study of glioma-infiltrating T cells after dendritic cell vaccination. The PCR used 60 V beta and 13 J beta primers. Clones were sequenced by immunoSEQ multiplex PCR, and TCRdb holds only the in-frame ones, with some missing. The sample has about 65,000 clones, around 86% seen once. Trimming removed 4 bases from V and 0 bases from J, with 10 bases in between. The germline V gene encodes CDR1 SGHTA and CDR2 FQGNSA. This CDR3 spans 15 amino acids. The time point denotes: after dendritic cell vaccination, including at tumor progression/relapse. Before vaccination, two weeks after the third vaccination, and at progression, PBMC were collected.

This sample comprised blood, obtained after dendritic cell vaccination. This chain connects TRBV7-2 to TRBJ1-3; D is ambiguous. This sequence originates from a human donor with glioblastoma. Here the CDR3 reads CASSSEGLSGNTIYF. The CDR3 DNA follows: TGTGCCAGCAGCTCAGAGGGCCTCTCTGGAAACACCATATATTTT.